This T cell receptor (beta chain) comes out of a study of molecular identifiers for immune sequencing clone quantification listed by TCRdb under 2018. About the full investigation: In a replicate experiment, RNA from around 20,000 or 100,000 naive CD8 T cells was split into five aliquots, four of which were sequenced. This methods study benchmarked molecular-identifier clustering-based TCR repertoire sequencing (MIDCIRS) and TCR RNA copy counting, using CD8 T cells to do so.

Libraries of naive CD8 T cells were built from around 20,000 to 1,000,000 sorted cells, with 10%, 30% or 50% of the purified RNA used. On a BD FACSAria II, naive CD8 T cells were FACS-sorted as CD8+CD4-CCR7+CD45RA+ and collected into RLT Plus buffer. Detection sensitivity was tested by spiking Jurkat RNA equal to approximately 9 TCR copies' worth into samples containing about 20,000-1,000,000 naive CD8 T cells. Enrichment of CD8 T cells was done with RosetteSep CD8+ T Cell Enrichment Cocktail plus Ficoll-Paque, and ACK red cell lysis came afterward. V is clipped by 5 bases and J by 7 bases, and the sequence between their germline boundaries is 19 bases long. The CDR3, cysteine through phenylalanine, is 15 amino acids long. Just CDR3 DNA is preserved here, 45 bases in frame from base 1. Per the germline V gene (reference sequence), SGHKS is the CDR1 and YYEKEE is the CDR2. Receptor libraries were prepared by PCR. The sequencer listed for this sample is Illumina HiSeq 4000. Bulk TCR libraries were generated as previously described, with the TCR primers listed in Table S5 used. The Qiagen AllPrep DNA/RNA kit was used to purify total RNA. Reads from multiple sequencing runs of the same library were pooled before analysis. Processing in the source paper ran as follows. Reads were retained only if their TCR constant sequence matched exactly, and those retained reads were trimmed to 150 nt and grouped according to their 12-nt molecular barcodes. Within each barcode group, reads were sub-clustered at a 15% Levenshtein threshold, and quality-weighted consensus sequences were built per RNA molecule. Non-functional sequences were filtered out, along with any lower-count sequence sitting one edit away from another sequence. Based on a fit of two negative binomial distributions, barcode sub-clusters having less than 20% of the maximum read count were discarded. The public reads were reprocessed in TCRdb via fastp at Q25 and MiXCR, keeping in-frame beta chains. All rows with the same CDR3 protein become a single entry with the most common DNA and genes. The V and J calls follow TCRdb's processing rather than the paper's. Present in this sample are some 320,000 distinct CDR3 sequences, over 20% of which were seen just once. The ten biggest clones cover roughly 0.86% of the sample.

A word on this clonotype: Its antigen is unknown. No base quality values were provided; no much bigger clone lies one nucleotide off.

On the study overall, not on this receptor specifically: Spiked-in Jurkat TCR RNA equal to a single cell's worth was reported to be detectable even within one million naive CD8 T cells. In CMV-specific effector cells, clones with more than 20 RNA copies contained over 99% of molecules, whereas in naive cells such clones contained under 1% of molecules. When barcode sub-clustering was not used, chimeric consensus sequences inflated TCR diversity, with chimeras reaching as high as 47%. Highly expanded clone sizes could be underestimated if identical TCR molecules share a barcode. The naive libraries included spiked-in Jurkat TCR RNA (approximately 11 copies' worth), and this RNA is not part of the donor repertoire. About 3.1 recovered TCR RNA copies per cell were obtained by modeling, versus approximately 10 by digital PCR, implying a capture efficiency of 25% to 30%.

This TCR derives from a human donor in good health. Some libraries in this study had Jurkat cell RNA spiked in. The sequenced sample consisted of naive CD8+ T cells from blood, with Jurkat cell RNA spiked in. The cell subset or site label here, explained by the study, means: FACS-sorted CD8+CD4-CCR7+CD45RA+ naive T cells. The V and J segments used are TRBV5-5 and TRBJ1-5, with a weak D call of TRBD1 (6 bases match). CDR3 loop: CASSETGSLNQPQHF. Here is the DNA: TGTGCCAGCAGTGAAACAGGGAGTTTAAACCAGCCCCAGCATTTT. The full variable domain, completed from the reference TRBV5-5 and TRBJ1-5 proteins outside the CDR3, reads DAGVTQSPTHLIKTRGQQVTLRCSPISGHKSVSWYQQVLGQGPQFIFQYYEKEERGRGNFPDRFSARQFPNYSSELNVNALLLGDSALYLCASSETGSLNQPQHFGDGTRLSIL.